These 29 T cell receptor beta chains originate from one sample sequenced in a study of cytomegalovirus exposure and HLA in healthy donors. It was with 60 Vbeta and 13 Jbeta primers that the PCR ran. Generated by immunoSEQ multiplex PCR, the TCRdb table keeps only in-frame clones and is missing some. The sample consists of around 120,000 clones, roughly 78% of them appearing once. The material sequenced was PBMCs. These TCRs come from a middle-aged woman in good health and CMV-seronegative.

The chain couples TRBV2 to TRBJ2-3, with a possible D match to TRBD1 (5 bases). Germline assignment: CDR1 SNHLY and CDR2 FYNNEI. The CDR3 loop spans 14 amino acids. V lost 6 bases to trimming and J lost 6 bases, with 16 bases between them. The CDR3 region is CASSITHRSDTQYF. CDR3 in DNA: TGTGCCAGCAGCATTACTCACAGGTCCGATACGCAGTATTTT.

V and J are TRBV7-9 and TRBJ2-7; 15 nucleotides agree with TRBD2. Germline V CDR1 and CDR2: SEHNR, FQNEAQ (reference sequence). The CDR3 length is 15 residues. V dropped 5 bases and J dropped 6; count of bases not matched to a gene: 5. The chain's CDR3 is CASSPWTSGGVEQYF. The CDR3 nucleotides are TGTGCCAGCAGCCCCTGGACTAGCGGGGGGGTCGAGCAGTACTTC. Complete variable domain (other parts from reference TRBV7-9 and TRBJ2-7): DTGVSQNPRHKITKRGQNVTFRCDPISEHNRLYWYRQTLGQGPEFLTYFQNEAQLEKSRLLSDRFSAERPKGSFSTLEIQRTEQGDSAMYLCASSPWTSGGVEQYFGPGTRLTVT.

Note on this clone: Germline and junction disagree at one end, which may indicate a read error. V usage is TRBV5-1 and J usage is TRBJ1-4; TRBD1 aligns across 9 bases. The CDR3 totals 14 residues. Per the germline V gene, CDR1 is SGHRS and CDR2 is YFSETQ. The CDR3 loop reads CANSSTGGSEKLFF. The CDR3 region has the DNA TGCGCCAACAGCTCGACAGGGGGAAGTGAAAAACTGTTTTTT.

In regard to this clone: One end of the junction does not line up with germline, which may come from a read error. This chain connects TRBV28 to TRBJ2-7, with 10 bases that match TRBD1. The CDR3 is made up of 12 amino acids. CDR1 MDHEN and CDR2 SYDVKM come from the germline V gene. CDR3 nucleotide sequence: TGTGCCAGCAGCTCTACCCCCGGGACAGGGGCATTC. It specifies CASSSTPGTGAF.

In its sample, this clone was seen a few times. V and J are TRBV14 and TRBJ2-7, with unresolved D. The V end was cut by 0 bases, the J end by 2 bases, with 11 bases between. The germline gives CDR1 SGHDN, CDR2 FVKESK. The CDR3 runs to 15 residues. The CDR3 DNA reads TGTGCCAGCAGCCAAGATCCAGGTCTAACCTACGAGCAGTACTTC. Protein: CASSQDPGLTYEQYF.

This chain links TRBV19 with TRBJ1-5; 8 nucleotides match TRBD1. The CDR3 consists of 16 residues. The V gene end was trimmed by 5 bases and the J gene end by 1 base; junction bases not matched to a gene: 7. From germline, CDR1 is LNHDA and CDR2 SQIVND (reference sequence). CDR3 sequence reads: CASSPGTGQSNQPQHF. The CDR3 DNA follows: TGTGCCAGTAGTCCCGGGACAGGTCAGAGCAATCAGCCCCAGCATTTT.

This rearrangement joins TRBV9 to TRBJ2-3, with D tentatively TRBD1 (5 bases). Between the trimmed V and J ends, which lost 0 bases and 6 bases, there was a span of 14 bases. CDR1 SGDLS and CDR2 YYNGEE come from the germline V gene. The length of the CDR3 is 15 residues. CDR3 DNA: TGTGCCAGCAGCGTAGTCTCGCCTGGGGCGGATACGCAGTATTTT. Translating it yields CASSVVSPGADTQYF. The entire variable domain, with the rest obtained from reference TRBV9 and TRBJ2-3, is as follows: DSGVTQTPKHLITATGQRVTLRCSPRSGDLSVYWYQQSLDQGLQFLIQYYNGEERAKGNILERFSAQQFPDLHSELNLSSLELGDSALYFCASSVVSPGADTQYFGPGTRLTVL.

The V call is TRBV27, the J call TRBJ1-1; 8 nucleotides agree with TRBD1. The germline gives CDR1 MNHEY, CDR2 SMNVEV (reference sequence). The V segment lost 5 bases and the J segment 8 bases; nucleotides outside the gene matches: 7. The CDR3 extends over 13 amino acids. The CDR3 region is CASSGIGQGEAFF. CDR3 DNA sequence: TGTGCCAGCAGTGGAATAGGACAGGGCGAAGCTTTCTTT.

The chain joins TRBV9 to TRBJ2-7; 7 bases line up with TRBD1. V shed 2 bases, J shed 4 bases, and the junction held 12 bases outside the gene matches. Germline CDR1 is SGDLS and CDR2 is YYNGEE. The CDR3 loop spans 16 amino acids. DNA of the CDR3: TGTGCCAGCAGCGTGGATAAGGACAGGCCGTATTACGAGCAGTACTTC. This codes for CASSVDKDRPYYEQYF.

This clone was counted between two and nine times. The rearrangement links TRBV9 to TRBJ2-1, with TRBD1 matching 7 bases. Losses at the gene ends were 4 bases for V and 5 bases for J; bases not matched to a gene: 9. CDR3 size: 15 residues. CDR1 is SGDLS and CDR2 is YYNGEE in the germline V gene. CDR3 bases: TGTGCCAGCAGCAAACAGGGGCGGCGAGACAATGAGCAGTTCTTC. This encodes CASSKQGRRDNEQFF.

This clone came up a few times. The J gene is TRBJ2-2, the V gene TRBV7-9; the D gene is possibly TRBD1 (6 bases). The length of the CDR3 is 17 residues. V gave up 5 bases and J gave up 10 bases, with 26 bases separating them. The germline V gene encodes CDR1 SEHNR and CDR2 FQNEAQ (reference sequence). The CDR3 DNA follows: TGTGCCAGCAGCCGGTCTTCTGGGAATGAAAGGACAGAGGAGCTGTTTTTT. Translated, it gives CASSRSSGNERTEELFF.

The V and J genes are TRBV5-1 and TRBJ1-5, with 9 bases lining up with TRBD1. Germline CDR1 reads SGHRS; CDR2 reads YFSETQ. There are 15 residues in the CDR3. Trimming cost V 3 bases and J 5 bases; bases outside gene matches: 6. DNA for the CDR3: TGCGCCAGCAGCTGGGGACAGGGTGGGGATCAGCCCCAGCATTTT. Protein product: CASSWGQGGDQPQHF.

The chain joins TRBV29-1 to TRBJ2-3; 12 nucleotides line up with TRBD2. This CDR3 comprises 15 residues. Germline V CDR1 and CDR2: SQVTM, ANQGSEA. V lost 3 bases and J lost 4; bases outside the gene matches: 5. The DNA for the CDR3 is TGCAGCGTTGAGACTAGCGGGAGTGTGGCAGATACGCAGTATTTT. Its translation: CSVETSGSVADTQYF.

The CDR3 DNA sequence: TGTGCCAGCAGTTACCGACTCCCGTCCTACGAGCAGTACTTC. This sequence encodes CASSYRLPSYEQYF. The chain links TRBV6-5 to TRBJ2-7; D is uncertain. Germline loops: CDR1 MNHEY, CDR2 SVGAGI. This CDR3 is 14 amino acids long. The V end was cut by 2 bases, the J end by 1 base, with 9 bases between.

The chain links TRBV28 to TRBJ2-5; 10 bases line up with TRBD2. This CDR3 comprises 15 residues. J was trimmed by 4 bases and V by 5 bases; bases with no gene match: 7. Germline V gene sequence: CDR1 MDHEN, CDR2 SYDVKM. CDR3 amino acids: CASSPAGLAPETQYF. The CDR3 nucleotides read TGTGCCAGCAGTCCCGCGGGACTAGCGCCAGAGACCCAGTACTTC.

This clone has a handful of counts. The chain is built from TRBV5-1 and TRBJ2-3; D gene ambiguous. V lost 3 bases to trimming and J lost 3 bases, with 11 bases between them. CDR1 is SGHRS, CDR2 YFSETQ, per germline. The CDR3 runs to 14 residues. CDR3 in DNA: TGCGCCAGCAGCTCGATACGGAGTACAGATACGCAGTATTTT. The encoded protein is CASSSIRSTDTQYF.

Worth noting for this clone: Possible read error: a much larger clone is one base away. The V call is TRBV5-1, the J call TRBJ1-1, with 8 nucleotides matching TRBD1. CDR1 is SGHRS, CDR2 YFSETQ, per germline. V gave up 7 bases and J gave up 1 base; unmatched junction bases: 0. The CDR3 is made up of 12 amino acids. The CDR3 region is CASGTGNTEAFF. In DNA form, the CDR3 reads TGCGCCAGCGGGACAGGGAACACTGAAGCTTTCTTT.

The V gene is TRBV5-1, the J gene TRBJ2-5; 7 nucleotides line up with TRBD1. The CDR3 sequence is 15 residues long. Germline trimming cut 7 bases from V and 5 bases from J; bases unmatched to any gene: 14. Germline V lookup: CDR1 SGHRS, CDR2 YFSETQ. As DNA, the CDR3 is TGCGCCAGCTCGCCGGGACAGTCCGTTGCGGAGACCCAGTACTTC. Translated, it gives CASSPGQSVAETQYF.

This chain connects TRBV7-9 to TRBJ2-1, with TRBD1 as a possible D gene (5 bases). Between the trimmed V and J ends, which lost 0 bases and 6 bases, there was a span of 18 bases. Germline V lookup: CDR1 SEHNR, CDR2 FQNEAQ (reference sequence). This CDR3 is built from 17 residues. The CDR3 DNA is TGTGCCAGCAGCTTAGCGTTGGAGCACAGGCTAGGCAATGAGCAGTTCTTC. It codes for CASSLALEHRLGNEQFF.

This chain uses TRBV7-9 with TRBJ2-7; TRBD1 might be the D (5 bases). The ends were cut back, 2 bases at V and 3 bases at J, with 17 bases in the middle. Germline loops: CDR1 SEHNR, CDR2 FQNEAQ (reference sequence). The CDR3 has 16 amino acids. The CDR3, as DNA: TGTGCCAGCAGCTTATACGGCAGGGCGGATGGCTACGAGCAGTACTTC. Translated: CASSLYGRADGYEQYF.

The chain recombines TRBV19 with TRBJ1-1, with 10 bases aligning to TRBD1. CDR3 length equals 15 residues. The germline CDR1 and CDR2 sequences are LNHDA and SQIVND (reference sequence). V lost 9 bases, J lost 2 bases, and 9 bases stayed unmatched. For the CDR3, the DNA is TGTGCCAGCGACAGGGGGCGAGGATTCAACACTGAAGCTTTCTTT. This translates into CASDRGRGFNTEAFF.

This clone was detected only a few times. The chain employs TRBV2 and TRBJ2-6; 7 bases match TRBD1. Germline CDR1 and CDR2: SNHLY and FYNNEI. The CDR3 extends over 15 amino acids. The junction had 8 bases not matched to a gene; V was cut back by 10 bases and J by 2 bases. CDR3 protein: CAITQGEAGANVLTF. CDR3 in DNA: TGTGCCATTACCCAGGGGGAAGCTGGGGCCAACGTCCTGACTTTC.

In nucleotides, the CDR3 is TGTGCCAGCAGCAAAAGTCTCCGCCAGGGGACAGGGACTAATGAAAAACTGTTTTTT. It codes for CASSKSLRQGTGTNEKLFF. The V gene is TRBV21-1, the J gene TRBJ1-4; the table's D call, TRBD1, was not checked against the DNA. TRBV21-1 represents a pseudogene. CDR3 size: 19 residues.

This sequence joins TRBV28 and TRBJ1-1; TRBD1 might be the D (5 bases). Germline V lookup: CDR1 MDHEN, CDR2 SYDVKM. This CDR3 contains 13 residues. The ends were cut back, 7 bases at V and 0 bases at J, with 9 bases in the middle. CDR3 residues: CASMGRVNTEAFF. The CDR3 DNA is TGTGCCAGCATGGGCAGGGTGAACACTGAAGCTTTCTTT.

This clone occurred once. V and J are TRBV29-1 and TRBJ2-7, with D perhaps matching TRBD2 (6 bases). The CDR3 is 12 residues long. Germline loops: CDR1 SQVTM, CDR2 ANQGSEA. Trimming took off 0 bases at V and 5 bases at J, with 8 bases between the two ends. CDR3 sequence (DNA): TGCAGCGTTGAAGATGGGGGGAACGAGCAGTACTTC. Protein: CSVEDGGNEQYF.

This chain links TRBV27 with TRBJ1-5; D ambiguous. The germline V gene encodes CDR1 MNHEY and CDR2 SMNVEV (reference sequence). V lost 3 bases and J 5 bases, leaving 11 bases between the germline ends. CDR3 length: 14 residues. The CDR3 protein is CASSLRIADQPQHF. The CDR3 nucleotides are TGTGCCAGCAGTTTGAGAATAGCGGATCAGCCCCAGCATTTT.

V usage is TRBV7-8 and J usage is TRBJ2-3; D unclear. This CDR3 has 16 residues. CDR1 and CDR2 (germline): SGHVS, FQNEAQ. V dropped 4 bases and J dropped 1 base, with 15 bases sitting between them. The DNA of the CDR3 is TGTGCCAGCAGCTACGCAGCGAGGATTCGCACAGATACGCAGTATTTT. It codes for CASSYAARIRTDTQYF.

This chain links TRBV7-8 with TRBJ1-1; D not certain. CDR3 length equals 15 residues. From germline, CDR1 is SGHVS and CDR2 FQNEAQ. The ends were cut back, 2 bases at V and 1 base at J, with 11 bases in the middle. The CDR3, as DNA: TGTGCCAGCAGCTTATTGGTCCCAGAGAACACTGAAGCTTTCTTT. It translates to CASSLLVPENTEAFF.

This chain connects TRBV9 to TRBJ2-3; a possible D gene is TRBD2 (6 bases). The CDR3 runs 16 residues. V lost 3 bases and J lost 3, with 17 bases in between. Germline loops: CDR1 SGDLS, CDR2 YYNGEE. CDR3 sequence: CASSAGTGRSTDTQYF. The DNA of the CDR3 is TGTGCCAGCAGCGCCGGGACCGGGAGATCTACAGATACGCAGTATTTT.